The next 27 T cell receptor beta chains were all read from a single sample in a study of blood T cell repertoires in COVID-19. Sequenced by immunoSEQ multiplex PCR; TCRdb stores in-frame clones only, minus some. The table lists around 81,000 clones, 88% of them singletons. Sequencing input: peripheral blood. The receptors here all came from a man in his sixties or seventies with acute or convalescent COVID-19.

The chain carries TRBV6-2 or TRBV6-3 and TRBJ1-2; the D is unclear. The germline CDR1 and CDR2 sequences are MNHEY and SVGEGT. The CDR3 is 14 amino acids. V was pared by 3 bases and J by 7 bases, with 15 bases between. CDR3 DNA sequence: TGTGCCAGCAGTTATGTAGAGGTTTCGAGTGGCTACACCTTC. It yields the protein CASSYVEVSSGYTF.

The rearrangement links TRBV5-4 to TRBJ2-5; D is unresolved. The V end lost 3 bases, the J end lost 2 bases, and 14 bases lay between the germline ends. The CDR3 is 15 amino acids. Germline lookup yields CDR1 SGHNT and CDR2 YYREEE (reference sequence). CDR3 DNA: TGTGCCAGCAGCTCGCCCTCAATGACACAAGAGACCCAGTACTTC. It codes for CASSSPSMTQETQYF. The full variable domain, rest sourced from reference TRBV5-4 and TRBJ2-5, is ETGVTQSPTHLIKTRGQQVTLRCSSQSGHNTVSWYQQALGQGPQFIFQYYREEENGRGNFPPRFSGLQFPNYSSELNVNALELDDSALYLCASSSPSMTQETQYFGPGTRLLVL.

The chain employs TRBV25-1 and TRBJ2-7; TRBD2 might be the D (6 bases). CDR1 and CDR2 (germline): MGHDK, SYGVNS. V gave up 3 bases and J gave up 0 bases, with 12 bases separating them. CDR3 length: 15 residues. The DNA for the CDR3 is TGTGCCAGCAGTGATTTTAGCGGTGACTCCTACGAGCAGTACTTC. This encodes CASSDFSGDSYEQYF.

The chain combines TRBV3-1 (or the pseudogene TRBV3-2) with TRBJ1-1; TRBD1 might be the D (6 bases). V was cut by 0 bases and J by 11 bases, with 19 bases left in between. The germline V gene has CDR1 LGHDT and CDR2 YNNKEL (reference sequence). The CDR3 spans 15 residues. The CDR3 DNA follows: TGTGCCAGCAGCCAAGATCTTACCGCCTTGGGGGCGGCTTTCTTT. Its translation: CASSQDLTALGAAFF.

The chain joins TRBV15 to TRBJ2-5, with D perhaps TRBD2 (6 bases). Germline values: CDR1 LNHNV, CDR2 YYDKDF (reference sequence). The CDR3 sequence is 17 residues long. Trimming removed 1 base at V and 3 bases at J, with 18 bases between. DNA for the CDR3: TGTGCCACCAGCAGAGGCCTAGCGAAGGCAGGGAAAGAGACCCAGTACTTC. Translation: CATSRGLAKAGKETQYF.

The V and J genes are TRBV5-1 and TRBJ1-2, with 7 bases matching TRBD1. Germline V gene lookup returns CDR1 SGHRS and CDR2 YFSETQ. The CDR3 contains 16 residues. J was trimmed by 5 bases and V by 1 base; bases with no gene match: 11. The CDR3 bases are TGCGCCAGCAGCTTGTTCGCCCGGGACAGTGCTTATGGCTACACCTTC. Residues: CASSLFARDSAYGYTF.

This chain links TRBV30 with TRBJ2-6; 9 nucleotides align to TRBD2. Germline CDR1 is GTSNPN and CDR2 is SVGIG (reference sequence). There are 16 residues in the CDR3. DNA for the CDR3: TGTGCGGGGCGAGCGCGGGGGGGCTCCGGGGCCAACGTCCTGACTTTC. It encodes CAGRARGGSGANVLTF.

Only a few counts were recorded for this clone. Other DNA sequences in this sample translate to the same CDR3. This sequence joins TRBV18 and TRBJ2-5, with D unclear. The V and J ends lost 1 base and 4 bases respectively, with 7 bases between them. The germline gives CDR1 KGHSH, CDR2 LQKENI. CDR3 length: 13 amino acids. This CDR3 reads CASSPRAGETQYF. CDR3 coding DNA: TGTGCCAGCTCACCACGAGCAGGAGAGACCCAGTACTTC.

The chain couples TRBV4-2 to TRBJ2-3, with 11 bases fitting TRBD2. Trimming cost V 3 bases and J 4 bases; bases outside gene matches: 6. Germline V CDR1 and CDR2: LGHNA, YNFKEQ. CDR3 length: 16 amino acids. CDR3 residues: CASSQVLAGGADTQYF. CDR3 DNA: TGTGCCAGCAGCCAGGTTCTAGCGGGGGGCGCAGATACGCAGTATTTT.

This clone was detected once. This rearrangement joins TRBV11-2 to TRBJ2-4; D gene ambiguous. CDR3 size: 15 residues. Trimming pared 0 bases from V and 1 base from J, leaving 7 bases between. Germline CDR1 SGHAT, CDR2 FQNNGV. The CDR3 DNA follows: TGTGCCAGCAGCTTAGACAGGTTGGCCAAAAACATTCAGTACTTC. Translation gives CASSLDRLAKNIQYF.

As DNA, the CDR3 is TGTGCCAGCAGTTCACCCGTCGGACAGCACTACAATGAGCAGTTCTTC. Translating it yields CASSSPVGQHYNEQFF. This sequence joins TRBV28 and TRBJ2-1, with D maybe TRBD1 (6 bases). The germline V gene has CDR1 MDHEN and CDR2 SYDVKM. V was clipped by 4 bases and J by 3 bases, with 16 bases between them. This CDR3 contains 16 residues. The entire variable domain, with the rest obtained from reference TRBV28 and TRBJ2-1, is as follows: DVKVTQSSRYLVKRTGEKVFLECVQDMDHENMFWYRQDPGLGLRLIYFSYDVKMKEKGDIPEGYSVSREKKERFSLILESASTNQTSMYLCASSSPVGQHYNEQFFGPGTRLTVL.

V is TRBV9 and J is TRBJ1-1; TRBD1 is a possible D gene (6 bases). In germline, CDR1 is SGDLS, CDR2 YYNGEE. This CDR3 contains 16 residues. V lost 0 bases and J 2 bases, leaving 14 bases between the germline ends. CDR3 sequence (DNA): TGTGCCAGCAGCGTAGCTCCTTTGACAGGAAACACTGAAGCTTTCTTT. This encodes CASSVAPLTGNTEAFF.

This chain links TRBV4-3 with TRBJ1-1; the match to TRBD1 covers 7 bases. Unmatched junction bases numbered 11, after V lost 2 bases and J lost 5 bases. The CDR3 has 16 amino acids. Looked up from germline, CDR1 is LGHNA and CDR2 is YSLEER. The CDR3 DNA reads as TGCGCCAGCAGCCAACTTACCCCGACAGGGACGACTGAAGCTTTCTTT. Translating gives CASSQLTPTGTTEAFF.

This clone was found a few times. The CDR3 DNA sequence: TGCAGCGCCGGACAGCACTACGAGCAGTACTTC. Translating it yields CSAGQHYEQYF. The chain uses TRBV20-1 and TRBJ2-7; tentatively, D is TRBD1 (6 bases). Germline assignment: CDR1 DFQATT and CDR2 SNEGSKA (reference sequence). This CDR3 is built from 11 residues.

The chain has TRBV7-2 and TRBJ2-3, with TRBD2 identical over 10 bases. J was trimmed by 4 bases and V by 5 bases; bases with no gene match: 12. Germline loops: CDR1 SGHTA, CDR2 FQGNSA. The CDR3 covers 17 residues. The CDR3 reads CASSQRTSGLVADTQYF. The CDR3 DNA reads TGTGCCAGCAGCCAACGGACTAGCGGTCTGGTCGCAGATACGCAGTATTTT.

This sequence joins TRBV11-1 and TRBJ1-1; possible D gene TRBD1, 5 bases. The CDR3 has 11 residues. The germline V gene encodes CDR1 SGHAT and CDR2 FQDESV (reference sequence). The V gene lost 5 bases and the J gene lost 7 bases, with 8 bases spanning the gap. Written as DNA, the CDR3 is TGTGCCAGCAGCGTTGACAGTGAAGCTTTCTTT. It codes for CASSVDSEAFF.

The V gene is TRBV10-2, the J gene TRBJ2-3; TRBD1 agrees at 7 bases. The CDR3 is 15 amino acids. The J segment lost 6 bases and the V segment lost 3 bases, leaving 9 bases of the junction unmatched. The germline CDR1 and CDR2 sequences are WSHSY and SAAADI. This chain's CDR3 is CASSDRQGRLDTQYF. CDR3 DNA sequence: TGCGCCAGCAGTGATAGACAGGGTCGACTGGATACGCAGTATTTT.

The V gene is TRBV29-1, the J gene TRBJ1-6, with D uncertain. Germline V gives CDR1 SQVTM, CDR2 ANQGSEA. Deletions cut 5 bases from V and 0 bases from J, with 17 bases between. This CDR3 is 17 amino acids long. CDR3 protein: CSVPRLERSSYNSPLHF. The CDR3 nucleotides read TGCAGCGTTCCCAGATTAGAGCGCAGCTCCTATAATTCACCCCTCCACTTT.

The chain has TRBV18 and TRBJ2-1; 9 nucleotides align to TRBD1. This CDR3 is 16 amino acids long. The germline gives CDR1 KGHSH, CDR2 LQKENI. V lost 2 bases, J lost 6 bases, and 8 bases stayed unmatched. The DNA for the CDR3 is TGTGCCAGCTCACCAGGGACAGGGTCTTTGTCCAATGAGCAGTTCTTC. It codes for CASSPGTGSLSNEQFF.

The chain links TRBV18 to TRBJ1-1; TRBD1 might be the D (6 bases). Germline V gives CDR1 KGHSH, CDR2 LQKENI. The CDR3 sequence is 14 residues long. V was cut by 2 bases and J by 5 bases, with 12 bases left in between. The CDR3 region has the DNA TGTGCCAGCTCACCAGCAGTGAGGGGGACTGAAGCTTTCTTT. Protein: CASSPAVRGTEAFF.

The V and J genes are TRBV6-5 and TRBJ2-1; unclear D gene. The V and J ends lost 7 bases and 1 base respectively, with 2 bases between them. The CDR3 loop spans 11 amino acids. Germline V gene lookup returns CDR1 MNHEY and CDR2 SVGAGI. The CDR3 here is CASTSYNEQFF. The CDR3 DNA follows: TGTGCCAGCACTTCCTACAATGAGCAGTTCTTC.

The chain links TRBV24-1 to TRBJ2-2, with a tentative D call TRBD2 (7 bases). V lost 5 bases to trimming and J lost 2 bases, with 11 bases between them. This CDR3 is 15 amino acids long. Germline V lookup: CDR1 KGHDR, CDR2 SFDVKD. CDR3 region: CATSAGGPNTGELFF. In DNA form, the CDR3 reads TGTGCCACCAGTGCGGGGGGCCCCAACACCGGGGAGCTGTTTTTT.

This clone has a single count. In DNA form, the CDR3 reads TGCGCCAGCAGCCTTGTAGCGGGGGGAGAAGAGACCCAGTACTTC. Translating it yields CASSLVAGGEETQYF. This chain uses TRBV4-3 with TRBJ2-5; TRBD2 matches 10 bases. Losses at the gene ends were 4 bases for V and 3 bases for J; bases not matched to a gene: 5. CDR3 length equals 15 residues. Germline CDR1 and CDR2: LGHNA and YSLEER.

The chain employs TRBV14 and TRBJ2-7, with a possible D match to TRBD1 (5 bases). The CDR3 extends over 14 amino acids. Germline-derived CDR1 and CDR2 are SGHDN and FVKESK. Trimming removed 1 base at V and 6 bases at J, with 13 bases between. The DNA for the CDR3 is TGTGCCAGCAGCCAAGCCAGGGTTGGCTCCGAGCAGTACTTC. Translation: CASSQARVGSEQYF. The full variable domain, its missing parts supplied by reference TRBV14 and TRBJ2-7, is EAGVTQFPSHSVIEKGQTVTLRCDPISGHDNLYWYRRVMGKEIKFLLHFVKESKQDESGMPNNRFLAERTGGTYSTLKVQPAELEDSGVYFCASSQARVGSEQYFGPGTRLTVT.

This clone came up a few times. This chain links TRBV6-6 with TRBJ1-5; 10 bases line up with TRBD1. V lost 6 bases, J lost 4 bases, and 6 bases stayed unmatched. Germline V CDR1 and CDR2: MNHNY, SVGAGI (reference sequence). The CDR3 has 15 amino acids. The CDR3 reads CASRRTGGGNQPQHF. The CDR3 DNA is TGTGCCAGCAGGCGGACAGGGGGAGGAAATCAGCCCCAGCATTTT.

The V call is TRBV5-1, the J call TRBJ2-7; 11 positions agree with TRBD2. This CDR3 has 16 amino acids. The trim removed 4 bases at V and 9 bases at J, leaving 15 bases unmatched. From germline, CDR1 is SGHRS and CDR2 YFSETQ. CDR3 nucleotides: TGCGCCAGCAGCGAAGGACTAGCGGGCCAGACGACAGTGCAGTACTTC. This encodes CASSEGLAGQTTVQYF.

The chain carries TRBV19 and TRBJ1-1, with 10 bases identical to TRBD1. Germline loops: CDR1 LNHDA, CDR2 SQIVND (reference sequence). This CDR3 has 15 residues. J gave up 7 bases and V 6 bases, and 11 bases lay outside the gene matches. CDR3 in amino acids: CASSIRTGGHDEAFF. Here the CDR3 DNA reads TGTGCCAGTAGCATTCGGACAGGGGGGCATGATGAAGCTTTCTTT.